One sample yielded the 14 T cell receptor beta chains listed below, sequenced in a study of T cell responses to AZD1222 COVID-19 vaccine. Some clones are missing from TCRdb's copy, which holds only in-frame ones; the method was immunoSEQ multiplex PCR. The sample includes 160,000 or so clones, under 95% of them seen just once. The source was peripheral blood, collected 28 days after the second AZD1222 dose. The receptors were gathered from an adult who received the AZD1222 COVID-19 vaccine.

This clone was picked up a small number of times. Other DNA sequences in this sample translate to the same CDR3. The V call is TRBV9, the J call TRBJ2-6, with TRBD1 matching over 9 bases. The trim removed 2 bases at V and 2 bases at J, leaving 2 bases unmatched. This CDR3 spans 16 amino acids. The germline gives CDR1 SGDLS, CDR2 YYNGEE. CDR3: CASSVTGGPGANVLTF. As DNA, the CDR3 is TGTGCCAGCAGCGTTACAGGGGGCCCTGGGGCCAACGTCCTGACTTTC.

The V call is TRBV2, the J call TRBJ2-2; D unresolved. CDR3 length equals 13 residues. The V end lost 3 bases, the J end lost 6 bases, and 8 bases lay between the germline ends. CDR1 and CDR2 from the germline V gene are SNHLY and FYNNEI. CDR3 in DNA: TGTGCCAGCAGTGAGCAAGGCGCCGGGGAGCTGTTTTTT. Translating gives CASSEQGAGELFF. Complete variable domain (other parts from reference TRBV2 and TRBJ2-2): EPEVTQTPSHQVTQMGQEVILRCVPISNHLYFYWYRQILGQKVEFLVSFYNNEISEKSEIFDDQFSVERPDGSNFTLKIRSTKLEDSAMYFCASSEQGAGELFFGEGSRLTVL.

CDR3: CASSLVSAGLSPLHF. The CDR3 bases are TGTGCCAGCAGCTTGGTTTCGGCAGGGTTATCACCCCTCCACTTT. The V call is TRBV5-6, the J call TRBJ1-6; a weak D match, TRBD1 (5 bases). Germline V gene data show CDR1 as SGHDT and CDR2 as YYEEEE. V shed 0 bases and J shed 10 bases, with 14 bases lying between them. The CDR3 has 15 amino acids.

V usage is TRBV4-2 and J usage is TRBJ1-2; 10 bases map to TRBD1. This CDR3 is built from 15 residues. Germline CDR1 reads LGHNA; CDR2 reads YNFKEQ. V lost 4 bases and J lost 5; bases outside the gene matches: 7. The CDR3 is CASSPRDRGEYGYTF. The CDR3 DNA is TGTGCCAGCAGCCCCCGGGACAGGGGCGAGTATGGCTACACCTTC.

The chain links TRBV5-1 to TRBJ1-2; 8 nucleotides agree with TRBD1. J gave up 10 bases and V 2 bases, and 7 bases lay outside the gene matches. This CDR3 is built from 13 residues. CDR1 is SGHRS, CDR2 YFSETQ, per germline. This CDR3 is CASSFGAGGDYTF. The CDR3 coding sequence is TGCGCCAGCAGCTTTGGGGCAGGGGGCGACTACACCTTC. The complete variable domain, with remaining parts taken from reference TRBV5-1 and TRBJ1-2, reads KAGVTQTPRYLIKTRGQQVTLSCSPISGHRSVSWYQQTPGQGLQFLFEYFSETQRNKGNFPGRFSGRQFSNSRSEMNVSTLELGDSALYLCASSFGAGGDYTFGSGTRLTVV.

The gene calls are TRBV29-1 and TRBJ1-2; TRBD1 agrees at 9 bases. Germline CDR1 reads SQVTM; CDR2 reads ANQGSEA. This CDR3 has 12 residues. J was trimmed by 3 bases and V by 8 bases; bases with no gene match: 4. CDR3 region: CSLRQGDYGYTF. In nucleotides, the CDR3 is TGCAGCTTGAGACAGGGGGACTATGGCTACACCTTC.

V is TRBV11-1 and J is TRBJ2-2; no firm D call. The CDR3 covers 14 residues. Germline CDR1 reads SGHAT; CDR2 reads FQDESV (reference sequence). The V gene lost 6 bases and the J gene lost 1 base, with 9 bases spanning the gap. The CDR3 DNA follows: TGTGCCAGCAGGGCAGACGGGAACACCGGGGAGCTGTTTTTT. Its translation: CASRADGNTGELFF.

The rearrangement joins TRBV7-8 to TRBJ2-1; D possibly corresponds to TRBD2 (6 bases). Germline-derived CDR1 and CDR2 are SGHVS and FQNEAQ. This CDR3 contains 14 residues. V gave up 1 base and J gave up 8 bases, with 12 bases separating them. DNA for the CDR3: TGTGCCAGCAGCTTAGATAGGCGGGGCCATGAGCAGTTCTTC. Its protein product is CASSLDRRGHEQFF.

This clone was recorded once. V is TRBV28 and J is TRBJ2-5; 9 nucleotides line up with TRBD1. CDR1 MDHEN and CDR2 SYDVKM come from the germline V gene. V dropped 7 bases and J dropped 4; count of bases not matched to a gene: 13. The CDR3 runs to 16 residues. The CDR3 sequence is CASTSPRGQGRETQYF. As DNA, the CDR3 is TGTGCCAGCACTAGTCCGCGGGGACAGGGTCGAGAGACCCAGTACTTC.

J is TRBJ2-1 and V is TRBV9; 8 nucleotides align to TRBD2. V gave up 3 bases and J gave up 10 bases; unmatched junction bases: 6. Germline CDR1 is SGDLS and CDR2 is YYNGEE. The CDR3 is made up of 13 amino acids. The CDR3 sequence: CASSATQRGEQFF. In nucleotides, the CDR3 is TGTGCCAGCAGCGCTACTCAGCGGGGGGAGCAGTTCTTC.

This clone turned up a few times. The DNA for the CDR3 is TGCAGCTGGGGGTTCGTGGACACCATATATTTT. Amino acids: CSWGFVDTIYF. V gene TRBV29-1 combines with J gene TRBJ1-3; TRBD1 is a possible D gene (5 bases). This CDR3 contains 11 residues. Germline CDR1 is SQVTM and CDR2 is ANQGSEA. V was trimmed by 8 bases and J by 8 bases, leaving 13 bases between them.

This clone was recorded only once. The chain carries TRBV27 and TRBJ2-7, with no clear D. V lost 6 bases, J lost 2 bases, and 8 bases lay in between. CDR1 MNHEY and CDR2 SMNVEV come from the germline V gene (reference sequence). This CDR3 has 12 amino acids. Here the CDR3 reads CASRRGTYEQYF. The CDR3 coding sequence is TGTGCCAGCAGACGTGGGACCTACGAGCAGTACTTC.

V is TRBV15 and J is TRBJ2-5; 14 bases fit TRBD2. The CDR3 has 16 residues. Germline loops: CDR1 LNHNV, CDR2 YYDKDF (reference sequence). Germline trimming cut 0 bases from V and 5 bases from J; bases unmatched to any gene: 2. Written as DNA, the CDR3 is TGTGCCACCAGCAGAGAGCGGACTAGCGGGGGGGAGACCCAGTACTTC. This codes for CATSRERTSGGETQYF.

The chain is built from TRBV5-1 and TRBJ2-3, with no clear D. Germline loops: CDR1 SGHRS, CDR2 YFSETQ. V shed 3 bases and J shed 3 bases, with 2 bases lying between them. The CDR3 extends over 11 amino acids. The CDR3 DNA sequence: TGCGCCAGCAGCTGGACAGATACGCAGTATTTT. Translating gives CASSWTDTQYF.